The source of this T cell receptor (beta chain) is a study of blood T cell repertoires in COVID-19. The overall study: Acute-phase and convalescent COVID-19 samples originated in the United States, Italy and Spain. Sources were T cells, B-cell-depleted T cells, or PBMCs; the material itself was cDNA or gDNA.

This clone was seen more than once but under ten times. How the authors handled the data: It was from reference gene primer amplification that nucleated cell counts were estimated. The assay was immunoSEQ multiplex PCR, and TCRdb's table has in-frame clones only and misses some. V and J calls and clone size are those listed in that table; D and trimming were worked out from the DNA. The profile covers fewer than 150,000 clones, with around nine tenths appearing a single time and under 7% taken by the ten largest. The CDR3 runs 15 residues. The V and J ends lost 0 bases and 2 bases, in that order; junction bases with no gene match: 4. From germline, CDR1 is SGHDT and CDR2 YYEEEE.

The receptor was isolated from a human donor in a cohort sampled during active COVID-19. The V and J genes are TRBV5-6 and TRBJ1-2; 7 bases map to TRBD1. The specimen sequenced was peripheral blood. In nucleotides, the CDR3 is TGTGCCAGCAGCTTGGGGCCGACAGGGAACTATGGCTACACCTTC. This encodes CASSLGPTGNYGYTF.